These 31 T cell receptor beta chains originate from one sample sequenced in a study of STAT5B mutations in CD4+ large granular lymphocyte leukemia. Repertoires were generated with immunoSEQ multiplex PCR, while TCRdb's copy carries only in-frame clones and drops some. Among some 30,000 clones listed, around 67% were seen once. Input material: CD4+ T cells from blood buffy coats. The source is a human donor in good health.

The J gene is TRBJ1-1, the V gene TRBV5-4; D perhaps matches TRBD1 (5 bases). V lost 3 bases to trimming and J lost 4 bases, with 16 bases between them. CDR1 and CDR2 (germline): SGHNT, YYREEE (reference sequence). The CDR3 sequence is 15 residues long. In nucleotides, the CDR3 is TGTGCCAGCAGCTCAAAAGGGGCGGGAGGCACTGAAGCTTTCTTT. Its translation: CASSSKGAGGTEAFF.

The gene calls are TRBV6-5 and TRBJ1-2; TRBD1 might be the D (6 bases). The CDR3 contains 14 residues. CDR1 is MNHEY and CDR2 is SVGAGI in the germline V gene. Trimming removed 6 bases at V and 6 bases at J, with 17 bases between. In DNA, the CDR3 is TGTGCCAGCAGGCTCGGGGACACCATAGATGGCTACACCTTC. Protein sequence: CASRLGDTIDGYTF.

A few counts support this clone. The rearrangement joins TRBV11-2 to TRBJ1-6; the D is unclear. Per germline, CDR1 SGHAT and CDR2 FQNNGV. With 5 bases removed from V and 9 bases from J, the gap between germline ends came to 17 bases. This CDR3 comprises 15 residues. The chain's CDR3 is CASSPREDKISPLHF. In DNA, the CDR3 is TGTGCCAGCAGCCCCCGGGAAGACAAAATTTCACCCCTCCACTTT.

This clone was counted only a few times. The CDR3 protein is CASSGPGANVLTF. The CDR3 nucleotides read TGTGCCAGCAGCGGACCTGGGGCCAACGTCCTGACTTTC. The rearrangement joins TRBV11-2 to TRBJ2-6; no firm D call. This CDR3 has 13 residues. V was clipped by 5 bases and J by 2 bases, with 4 bases between them. Germline CDR1 and CDR2: SGHAT and FQNNGV.

V gene TRBV11-2 combines with J gene TRBJ2-5, with 8 bases aligning to TRBD1. Germline CDR1 and CDR2: SGHAT and FQNNGV. V shed 4 bases, J shed 4 bases, and the junction held 5 bases outside the gene matches. This CDR3 region has 14 residues. The DNA of the CDR3 is TGTGCCAGCAGCTCCCAGGGGGCAGGAGAGACCCAGTACTTC. Translation gives CASSSQGAGETQYF.

The rearrangement uses TRBV5-1 and TRBJ1-2; 7 positions match TRBD1. CDR3 length: 16 amino acids. Germline CDR1 reads SGHRS; CDR2 reads YFSETQ. Unmatched junction bases numbered 13, after V lost 4 bases and J lost 4 bases. CDR3 sequence reads: CASSHGTDSKGYGYTF. CDR3 nucleotides: TGCGCCAGCAGCCACGGGACAGACTCAAAAGGCTATGGCTACACCTTC.

J is TRBJ2-1 and V is TRBV5-4; no clear D. The V and J ends lost 1 base and 8 bases respectively, with 10 bases between them. The CDR3 length is 13 residues. From germline, CDR1 is SGHNT and CDR2 YYREEE (reference sequence). CDR3 loop: CASSLRGVYEQFF. The CDR3 coding sequence is TGTGCCAGCAGCTTGAGAGGTGTTTATGAGCAGTTCTTC.

This clone was picked up one time. The chain carries TRBV5-1 and TRBJ1-1; the match to TRBD1 covers 8 bases. Germline loops: CDR1 SGHRS, CDR2 YFSETQ. V lost 4 bases, J lost 4 bases, and 9 bases stayed unmatched. The CDR3 length is 15 residues. The CDR3 sequence is CASSQIQGEATEAFF. CDR3 in DNA: TGCGCCAGCAGCCAAATACAGGGGGAGGCCACTGAAGCTTTCTTT.

This clone has just one count. The chain carries TRBV4-1 and TRBJ1-1; 9 bases are shared with TRBD1. CDR1 is MGHRA, CDR2 YSYEKL, per germline. The V and J ends lost 4 bases and 5 bases, in that order; junction bases with no gene match: 5. The CDR3 spans 14 residues. CDR3 in amino acids: CASSPQGAGTEAFF. CDR3 nucleotides: TGCGCCAGCAGCCCACAGGGGGCGGGTACTGAAGCTTTCTTT.

The V gene is TRBV5-6, the J gene TRBJ1-1, with 8 bases aligning to TRBD1. The junction had 15 bases not matched to a gene; V was cut back by 6 bases and J by 5 bases. Germline loops: CDR1 SGHDT, CDR2 YYEEEE. This CDR3 is 16 amino acids long. The CDR3, as DNA: TGTGCCAGCAACCTTGGGGGGACAGGACCGTGGACTGAAGCTTTCTTT. This translates into CASNLGGTGPWTEAFF. The variable domain in full, with the rest retrieved from reference TRBV5-6 and TRBJ1-1, is DAGVTQSPTHLIKTRGQQVTLRCSPKSGHDTVSWYQQALGQGPQFIFQYYEEEERQRGNFPDRFSGHQFPNYSSELNVNALLLGDSALYLCASNLGGTGPWTEAFFGQGTRLTVV.

The chain joins TRBV7-7 to TRBJ2-5; D tentatively reads TRBD1 or TRBD2 (5 bases each). V lost 5 bases, J lost 2 bases, and 15 bases lay in between. The CDR3 is made up of 15 amino acids. Per germline, CDR1 SSHAT and CDR2 FNYEAQ (reference sequence). The CDR3 sequence: CASSTGTDPQETQYF. CDR3 nucleotide sequence: TGTGCCAGCAGCACCGGGACGGACCCTCAAGAGACCCAGTACTTC.

This chain links TRBV9 with TRBJ1-3; D remains ambiguous. Trimming took 4 bases from V and 5 from J, leaving 19 bases between them. Germline V gene lookup returns CDR1 SGDLS and CDR2 YYNGEE. The CDR3 is 16 residues long. In DNA, the CDR3 is TGTGCCAGCAGCCCCCTCTTAGACGGAGGGAGAAACACCATATATTTT. Its protein is CASSPLLDGGRNTIYF.

The rearrangement uses TRBV29-1 and TRBJ2-5; 13 nucleotides align to TRBD2. J was trimmed by 2 bases and V by 8 bases; bases with no gene match: 5. Germline V gene data show CDR1 as SQVTM and CDR2 as ANQGSEA. The CDR3 contains 14 residues. This CDR3 reads CSLRTSGGQETQYF. CDR3 coding DNA: TGCAGCCTTCGGACTAGCGGGGGTCAAGAGACCCAGTACTTC.

The chain is built from TRBV6-1 and TRBJ2-3; D is possibly TRBD1 (8 bases). Trimming removed 2 bases from V and 3 bases from J, with 12 bases in between. The germline V gene has CDR1 MNHNS and CDR2 SASEGT. This CDR3 is built from 15 residues. The CDR3 loop reads CASSEQQGGTDTQYF. The DNA of the CDR3 is TGTGCCAGCAGTGAACAACAGGGGGGGACAGATACGCAGTATTTT.

The chain joins TRBV27 to TRBJ2-7; tentatively, D is TRBD1 (6 bases). V lost 6 bases and J lost 7, with 19 bases in between. The CDR3 totals 14 residues. Germline-derived CDR1 and CDR2 are MNHEY and SMNVEV (reference sequence). CDR3: CASRGTNRRGEQYF. CDR3 coding DNA: TGTGCCAGCAGGGGGACAAACAGAAGAGGGGAGCAGTACTTC.

The CDR3 loop is CASSPLDRGPEAFF. DNA for the CDR3: TGTGCCAGCAGCCCCCTCGACAGGGGCCCTGAAGCTTTCTTT. The chain employs TRBV13 and TRBJ1-1; TRBD1 matches 8 bases. The CDR3 totals 14 residues. The J segment lost 6 bases and the V segment lost 5 bases, leaving 8 bases of the junction unmatched. Germline V gene data show CDR1 as PRHDT and CDR2 as FYEKMQ (reference sequence).

V is TRBV5-1 and J is TRBJ1-1; possible D gene TRBD1, 5 bases. This CDR3 region has 14 residues. V lost 5 bases, J lost 4 bases, and 15 bases lay in between. Germline CDR1 and CDR2: SGHRS and YFSETQ. CDR3 bases: TGCGCCAGCAGGGACACCCCCAGCGGCACTGAAGCTTTCTTT. This translates into CASRDTPSGTEAFF.

The V gene is TRBV6-6, the J gene TRBJ2-7; weak D call: TRBD1 (8 bases). V was cut by 6 bases and J by 2 bases, with 17 bases left in between. CDR3 size: 15 residues. Germline lookup yields CDR1 MNHNY and CDR2 SVGAGI (reference sequence). CDR3 protein: CASRTGEGGAYEQYF. The CDR3 DNA follows: TGTGCCAGCAGGACAGGGGAGGGGGGAGCCTACGAGCAGTACTTC.

CDR3 residues: CASSLVGGLNTEAFF. As DNA, the CDR3 is TGCGCCAGCAGCTTGGTGGGGGGGCTGAACACTGAAGCTTTCTTT. The chain couples TRBV5-1 to TRBJ1-1; D might be TRBD1 (6 bases). The CDR3 has 15 amino acids. The germline CDR1 and CDR2 sequences are SGHRS and YFSETQ. V lost 0 bases to trimming and J lost 0 bases, with 9 bases between them.

This chain joins TRBV7-2 and TRBJ2-3; TRBD2 aligns across 11 bases. V lost 2 bases to trimming and J lost 7 bases; unmatched junction nucleotides: 17. Germline V lookup: CDR1 SGHTA, CDR2 FQGNSA. This CDR3 region has 19 residues. CDR3 loop: CASSLLLAGGSTLTYTQYF. In DNA, the CDR3 is TGTGCCAGCAGCTTACTGTTAGCGGGGGGGTCCACCCTTACTTATACGCAGTATTTT.

DNA of the CDR3: TGCGCCAGCAGCCGGACGGAAGGTGTGGGTGAGCAGTTCTTC. As protein: CASSRTEGVGEQFF. The J gene is TRBJ2-1, the V gene TRBV4-1, with D unresolved. CDR1 MGHRA and CDR2 YSYEKL come from the germline V gene. The CDR3 is 14 amino acids. Between the trimmed V and J ends, which lost 4 bases and 9 bases, there was a span of 16 bases.

The V and J genes are TRBV18 and TRBJ1-3, with D hard to call. The germline V gene has CDR1 KGHSH and CDR2 LQKENI. V was shortened by 2 bases and J by 0 bases, with 11 bases between the two germline ends. The CDR3 is made up of 16 amino acids. The CDR3 sequence is CASSPWEDPSGNTIYF. In nucleotides, the CDR3 is TGTGCCAGCTCACCATGGGAGGACCCCTCTGGAAACACCATATATTTT.

This sequence joins TRBV11-2 and TRBJ1-2, with D tentatively TRBD1 (6 bases). The CDR3 has 13 residues. Trimming removed 5 bases from V and 9 bases from J, with 16 bases in between. Per germline, CDR1 SGHAT and CDR2 FQNNGV. The CDR3 DNA reads TGTGCCAGCAGCCAGGACAGAGGCATGAGCTACACCTTC. Amino acid sequence: CASSQDRGMSYTF.

This clone has a single count. V gene TRBV2 combines with J gene TRBJ2-1, with 9 bases fitting TRBD2. The CDR3 loop spans 15 amino acids. The ends lost 7 bases at V and 7 bases at J; junction bases unmatched: 11. Germline V lookup: CDR1 SNHLY, CDR2 FYNNEI. The CDR3 nucleotides are TGTGCCAGCACTATGAACGGGCTAGCGGGAAATGAGCAGTTCTTC. This sequence encodes CASTMNGLAGNEQFF.

This sequence joins TRBV7-2 and TRBJ2-3; no firm D call. The CDR3 is 14 residues long. V was cut by 5 bases and J by 4 bases, with 13 bases left in between. Germline CDR1 is SGHTA and CDR2 is FQGNSA. The CDR3 reads CASSTDQTADTQYF. In DNA, the CDR3 is TGTGCCAGCAGCACTGATCAAACCGCAGATACGCAGTATTTT.

The table lists this clone with a few counts. CDR3 sequence reads: CASSSTEFGGGYTF. The CDR3 DNA sequence: TGTGCCAGCAGCTCGACGGAATTTGGAGGCGGCTACACCTTC. The chain combines TRBV5-4 with TRBJ1-2; D gene unclear. The CDR3 covers 14 residues. CDR1 SGHNT and CDR2 YYREEE come from the germline V gene (reference sequence). V was cut by 3 bases and J by 8 bases, with 17 bases left in between. The complete variable domain, with remaining parts taken from reference TRBV5-4 and TRBJ1-2, reads ETGVTQSPTHLIKTRGQQVTLRCSSQSGHNTVSWYQQALGQGPQFIFQYYREEENGRGNFPPRFSGLQFPNYSSELNVNALELDDSALYLCASSSTEFGGGYTFGSGTRLTVV.

V is TRBV19 and J is TRBJ1-5, with D perhaps matching TRBD1 (5 bases). Germline lookup yields CDR1 LNHDA and CDR2 SQIVND (reference sequence). V dropped 6 bases and J dropped 2 bases, with 23 bases sitting between them. CDR3 length equals 18 residues. The CDR3: CASSKGQLGPSGNQPQHF. The CDR3 bases are TGTGCCAGTAGCAAGGGTCAGTTGGGACCAAGCGGCAATCAGCCCCAGCATTTT. The variable domain in full, with the rest retrieved from reference TRBV19 and TRBJ1-5, is DGGITQSPKYLFRKEGQNVTLSCEQNLNHDAMYWYRQDPGQGLRLIYYSQIVNDFQKGDIAEGYSVSREKKESFPLTVTSAQKNPTAFYLCASSKGQLGPSGNQPQHFGDGTRLSIL.

The V and J genes are TRBV5-1 and TRBJ2-1, with D uncertain. CDR3 length: 15 amino acids. Germline CDR1 reads SGHRS; CDR2 reads YFSETQ. V shed 6 bases and J shed 0 bases, with 13 bases lying between them. The DNA for the CDR3 is TGCGCCAGCACACTGACTCAGAGCTCCTACAATGAGCAGTTCTTC. Its protein product is CASTLTQSSYNEQFF.

The V call is TRBV14, the J call TRBJ2-3; D is unresolved. The V gene's germline CDR1 is SGHDN and CDR2 FVKESK. The CDR3 spans 13 residues. V was cut by 4 bases and J by 4 bases, with 9 bases left in between. The CDR3 is CASSRSLSDTQYF. The CDR3 nucleotides are TGTGCCAGCAGCCGGAGTTTATCAGATACGCAGTATTTT. Variable domain in full (rest from reference TRBV14 and TRBJ2-3): EAGVTQFPSHSVIEKGQTVTLRCDPISGHDNLYWYRRVMGKEIKFLLHFVKESKQDESGMPNNRFLAERTGGTYSTLKVQPAELEDSGVYFCASSRSLSDTQYFGPGTRLTVL.

This chain joins TRBV18 and TRBJ2-7, with TRBD2 identical over 10 bases. The V and J ends lost 2 bases and 3 bases, in that order; junction bases with no gene match: 1. CDR3 size: 14 residues. From germline, CDR1 is KGHSH and CDR2 LQKENI. CDR3 loop: CASSPSGGGYEQYF. The CDR3 nucleotides read TGTGCCAGCTCACCAAGCGGGGGGGGCTACGAGCAGTACTTC.

This chain joins TRBV6-6 and TRBJ1-2, with TRBD1 matching 8 bases. The CDR3 has 15 residues. CDR1 and CDR2 (germline): MNHNY, SVGAGI (reference sequence). V lost 6 bases, J lost 4 bases, and 10 bases stayed unmatched. CDR3 protein: CASRPTTGASYGYTF. The CDR3, as DNA: TGTGCCAGCAGACCTACGACAGGGGCTAGCTATGGCTACACCTTC.